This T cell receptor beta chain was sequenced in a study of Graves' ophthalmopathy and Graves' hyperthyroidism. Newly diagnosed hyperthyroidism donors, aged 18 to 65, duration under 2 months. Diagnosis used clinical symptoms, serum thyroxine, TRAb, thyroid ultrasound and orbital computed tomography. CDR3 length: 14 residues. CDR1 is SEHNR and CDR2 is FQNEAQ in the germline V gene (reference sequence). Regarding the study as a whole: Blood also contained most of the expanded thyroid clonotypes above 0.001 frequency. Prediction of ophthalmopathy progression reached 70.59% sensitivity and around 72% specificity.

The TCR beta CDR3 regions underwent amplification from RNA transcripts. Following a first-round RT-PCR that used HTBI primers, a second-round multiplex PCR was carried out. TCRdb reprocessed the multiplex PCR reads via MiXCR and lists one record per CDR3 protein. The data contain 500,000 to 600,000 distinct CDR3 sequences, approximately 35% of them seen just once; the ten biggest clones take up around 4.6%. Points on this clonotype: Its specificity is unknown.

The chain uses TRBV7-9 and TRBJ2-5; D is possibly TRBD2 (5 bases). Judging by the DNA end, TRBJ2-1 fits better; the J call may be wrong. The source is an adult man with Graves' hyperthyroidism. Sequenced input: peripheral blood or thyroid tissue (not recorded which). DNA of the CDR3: TGTGCCAGCAGCTTAACTAGGATACCCAATGAGCAGTTCTTC. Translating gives CASSLTRIPNEQFF.